The next 25 T cell receptor beta chains were all read from a single sample in a study of T cells in Graves' hyperthyroidism and ophthalmopathy. RNA transcripts gave rise to amplified TCR beta CDR3 regions. Using the HTBI primer set, a first-round RT-PCR was run on the TCR CDR3. One entry per CDR3 protein, called by TCRdb with MiXCR from the multiplex PCR reads. The table lists fewer than 400,000 distinct CDR3 sequences, around 16% of them singletons, with about 27% in the top ten. The sample consisted of blood. Receptors were obtained from a woman aged 18-30 years with Graves' hyperthyroidism that later progressed to Graves' ophthalmopathy.

The chain links TRBV7-9 to TRBJ2-7; 8 nucleotides match TRBD1. The CDR3 loop spans 15 amino acids. Germline V gene data show CDR1 as SEHNR and CDR2 as FQNEAQ (reference sequence). The V and J ends lost 2 bases and 6 bases, in that order; junction bases with no gene match: 9. The CDR3 protein is CASSLFGTGPAEQYF. The CDR3, as DNA: TGTGCCAGCAGCTTATTCGGGACAGGTCCCGCCGAGCAGTACTTC.

This clonotype was found many times. The chain couples TRBV5-1 to TRBJ1-5; maybe TRBD1 (5 bases). Germline V lookup: CDR1 SGHRS, CDR2 YFSETQ. The CDR3 extends over 13 amino acids. V dropped 4 bases and J dropped 7 bases, with 12 bases sitting between them. In nucleotides, the CDR3 is TGCGCCAGCAGCGGGGGGAGCGGACAGCCCCAGCATTTT. This codes for CASSGGSGQPQHF.

With respect to this clonotype: A much larger clone lies one base from this, so it may be a read error. The chain has TRBV24-1 and TRBJ2-1; D tentatively reads TRBD1 or TRBD2 (5 bases each). V was shortened by 9 bases and J by 4 bases, with 15 bases between the two germline ends. The CDR3 loop spans 14 amino acids. Germline V lookup: CDR1 KGHDR, CDR2 SFDVKD. In DNA form, the CDR3 reads TGTGCCACCGGAGGAGTAGGGGCGTACAATGAGCAGTTCTTC. It specifies CATGGVGAYNEQFF.

This clonotype was seen a handful of times. The rearrangement uses TRBV6-1 and TRBJ1-2; 8 bases fit TRBD1. Trimming took 5 bases from V and 8 from J; bases not matched to a gene: 10. There are 14 residues in the CDR3. Per germline, CDR1 MNHNS and CDR2 SASEGT. CDR3 sequence reads: CASSYLQGVDGYTF. The CDR3 DNA is TGTGCCAGCAGTTACCTACAGGGGGTCGACGGCTACACCTTC.

In regard to this clonotype: Sequence at one end of the junction differs from germline and may be a read error. V and J are TRBV4-1 and TRBJ2-5, with TRBD1 as a possible D gene (6 bases). The germline V gene has CDR1 MGHRA and CDR2 YSYEKL. The CDR3 is 13 amino acids. CDR3: CASSQEEGQPENF. CDR3 coding DNA: TGCGCCAGCAGCCAAGAAGAAGGACAGCCAGAGAACTTC.

The table lists this clonotype with a count of one. This chain connects TRBV12-3 or TRBV12-4 to TRBJ1-5; 9 positions agree with TRBD1. J lost 6 bases, V lost 2 bases, and 11 bases had no gene match. This CDR3 has 17 amino acids. The CDR3 sequence is CASSLLEGQGFGQPQHF. The CDR3 DNA sequence: TGTGCCAGCAGTTTATTAGAAGGACAGGGGTTCGGTCAGCCCCAGCATTTT.

This clonotype was counted at least ten times. V gene TRBV20-1 combines with J gene TRBJ2-1; D is ambiguous. Trimming pared 0 bases from V and 6 bases from J, leaving 9 bases between. The germline V gene encodes CDR1 DFQATT and CDR2 SNEGSKA (reference sequence). This CDR3 contains 13 residues. In DNA form, the CDR3 reads TGCAGTGCTAGAGAAAACTACGTCAATGAGCAGTTCTTC. It is translated as CSARENYVNEQFF.

Many counts were recorded for this clonotype. CDR3 amino acids: CASSLTGAPDTGELFF. DNA of the CDR3: TGCGCCAGCAGCTTGACGGGGGCGCCAGACACCGGGGAGCTGTTTTTT. V and J are TRBV5-1 and TRBJ2-2; D tentatively reads TRBD1 or TRBD2 (6 bases each). Germline loops: CDR1 SGHRS, CDR2 YFSETQ. The CDR3 sequence is 16 residues long. V shed 1 base and J shed 3 bases, with 13 bases lying between them.

The sample holds many counts of this clonotype. One end of the junction does not line up with germline, which may come from a read error. The V gene is TRBV28, the J gene TRBJ2-1, with 12 bases matching TRBD2. Looked up from germline, CDR1 is MDHEN and CDR2 is SYDVKM. The CDR3 contains 15 residues. CDR3 nucleotides: TGTGCCAGCAGTCCTAGCGGGAGGGCCTATAATGAGCAGTTCTTC. Amino acids: CASSPSGRAYNEQFF.

This clonotype appeared many times. V usage is TRBV11-1 and J usage is TRBJ2-1; D may match TRBD1 or TRBD2 (5 bases each). CDR3 length: 13 amino acids. Germline V gene data show CDR1 as SGHAT and CDR2 as FQDESV (reference sequence). V lost 7 bases, J lost 10 bases, and 17 bases lay in between. This CDR3 reads CASNPVRGQEQFF. CDR3 DNA sequence: TGTGCCAGCAACCCGGTGAGGGGCCAGGAGCAGTTCTTC.

The sample holds many counts of this clonotype. The chain recombines TRBV28 with TRBJ2-3; 7 bases match TRBD1. V gave up 5 bases and J gave up 3 bases; unmatched junction bases: 8. The germline CDR1 and CDR2 sequences are MDHEN and SYDVKM. This CDR3 is built from 15 residues. DNA for the CDR3: TGTGCCAGCAGTCCACAGGGGATGAAGACAGATACGCAGTATTTT. Residues: CASSPQGMKTDTQYF.

This clonotype was detected ten times or more. CDR3 sequence reads: CASSYAGQPYGYTF. CDR3 nucleotides: TGTGCCAGCAGTTACGCGGGACAGCCCTATGGCTACACCTTC. V is TRBV6-1 and J is TRBJ1-2, with 7 bases fitting TRBD1. V shed 5 bases, J shed 4 bases, and the junction held 7 bases outside the gene matches. CDR1 is MNHNS, CDR2 SASEGT, per germline. The CDR3 consists of 14 residues.

This clonotype was seen many times. The V gene is TRBV28, the J gene TRBJ2-7, with D unclear. Germline V gives CDR1 MDHEN, CDR2 SYDVKM. The CDR3 has 17 residues. The ends were cut back, 3 bases at V and 1 base at J, with 19 bases in the middle. DNA for the CDR3: TGTGCCAGCAGTTTGTCTTATAGGGCACCCGTTTCCTACGAGCAGTACTTC. Amino acid sequence: CASSLSYRAPVSYEQYF.

The chain has TRBV10-3 and TRBJ1-2, with 8 bases matching TRBD1. The V gene end was trimmed by 2 bases and the J gene end by 6 bases; junction bases not matched to a gene: 2. This CDR3 region has 13 residues. Germline V gene sequence: CDR1 ENHRY, CDR2 SYGVKD. This CDR3 reads CAISEQGANGYTF. CDR3 nucleotide sequence: TGTGCCATCAGTGAGCAGGGGGCTAATGGCTACACCTTC.

This clonotype showed up many times. The J gene is TRBJ2-5, the V gene TRBV11-3, with D perhaps TRBD1 (5 bases). Germline-derived CDR1 and CDR2 are SGHNT and YENEEA. The CDR3 has 15 amino acids. V lost 1 base and J lost 1, with 10 bases in between. In nucleotides, the CDR3 is TGTGCCAGCAGCTTAGGCGGACATACCCAAGAGACCCAGTACTTC. This encodes CASSLGGHTQETQYF.

This clonotype was seen only a few times. One junction end disagrees with the germline gene, perhaps due to a read error. The chain has TRBV7-2 and TRBJ2-2; possibly TRBD1 for D (6 bases). Germline CDR1 reads SGHTA; CDR2 reads FQGNSA. There are 15 residues in the CDR3. CDR3 in DNA: TGTGCCAACAGCCGGGCCCAGGGGCTCACCGGGGAGCTGTTTTTT. This codes for CANSRAQGLTGELFF.

This clonotype turned up a few times. This chain joins TRBV7-6 and TRBJ2-2; D may correspond to TRBD1 or TRBD2 (6 bases each). Looked up from germline, CDR1 is SGHVS and CDR2 is FNYEAQ. The CDR3 totals 17 residues. V lost 1 base, J lost 0 bases, and 12 bases lay in between. As DNA, the CDR3 is TGTGCCAGCAGCTTAGGGGGGGCAAGGACGAACACCGGGGAGCTGTTTTTT. Translating gives CASSLGGARTNTGELFF.

This CDR3 is CSLDRGLTGELFF. The CDR3 nucleotides read TGCAGCCTCGACAGGGGGCTCACCGGGGAGCTGTTTTTT. The chain links TRBV29-1 to TRBJ2-2, with TRBD1 identical over 10 bases. The CDR3 is 13 amino acids. V lost 8 bases and J lost 4; bases outside the gene matches: 4. The V gene's germline CDR1 is SQVTM and CDR2 ANQGSEA.

This clonotype was picked up many times. The chain recombines TRBV18 with TRBJ2-3; the D gene is possibly TRBD1 (6 bases). CDR1 KGHSH and CDR2 LQKENI come from the germline V gene. V lost 1 base and J lost 1, with 15 bases in between. CDR3 length: 17 amino acids. The CDR3 sequence is CASSPRDTGSRTDTQYF. CDR3 in DNA: TGTGCCAGCTCACCACGGGACACAGGGAGCCGCACAGATACGCAGTATTTT. The whole variable domain, remainder taken from reference TRBV18 and TRBJ2-3, is NAGVMQNPRHLVRRRGQEARLRCSPMKGHSHVYWYRQLPEEGLKFMVYLQKENIIDESGMPKERFSAEFPKEGPSILRIQQVVRGDSAAYFCASSPRDTGSRTDTQYFGPGTRLTVL.

As to this clonotype: The germline gene is not matched at one end of the junction; a read error may be the cause. This rearrangement joins TRBV2 to TRBJ2-7; possible D gene TRBD1, 6 bases. This CDR3 has 12 amino acids. Per the germline V gene, CDR1 is SNHLY and CDR2 is FYNNEI. CDR3 protein: CGSSEGGYEQYF. The CDR3 nucleotides read TGTGGCAGCAGTGAAGGGGGATACGAGCAGTACTTC. The complete variable domain, with remaining parts taken from reference TRBV2 and TRBJ2-7, reads EPEVTQTPSHQVTQMGQEVILRCVPISNHLYFYWYRQILGQKVEFLVSFYNNEISEKSEIFDDQFSVERPDGSNFTLKIRSTKLEDSAMYFCGSSEGGYEQYFGPGTRLTVT.

V gene TRBV5-4 combines with J gene TRBJ2-3; TRBD2 aligns across 10 bases. Germline CDR1 SGHNT, CDR2 YYREEE (reference sequence). J was trimmed by 2 bases and V by 0 bases; bases with no gene match: 12. The CDR3 runs 19 residues. The CDR3 loop is CASSLESGRAQHYTDTQYF. Here the CDR3 DNA reads TGTGCCAGCAGCTTGGAGAGCGGGAGGGCCCAACACTACACAGATACGCAGTATTTT.

This clonotype was found a few times. The chain is built from TRBV19 and TRBJ2-7, with no clear D. The germline V and J ends were trimmed by 0 bases and 3 bases, with 6 bases remaining between them. This CDR3 is built from 13 residues. Germline CDR1 and CDR2: LNHDA and SQIVND (reference sequence). DNA for the CDR3: TGTGCCAGTAGTATAGAAGGTTTCTACGAGCAGTACTTC. This translates into CASSIEGFYEQYF.

The genes are TRBV20-1 and TRBJ1-1; 11 nucleotides match TRBD1. In germline, CDR1 is DFQATT, CDR2 SNEGSKA (reference sequence). V gave up 1 base and J gave up 3 bases; unmatched junction bases: 7. This CDR3 is 16 amino acids long. Here the CDR3 DNA reads TGCAGTGCTAGAGTCCGGGACAGGGGGGTAGACACTGAAGCTTTCTTT. Translated, it gives CSARVRDRGVDTEAFF.

This clonotype was seen many times. The chain is built from TRBV11-2 and TRBJ2-7, with D perhaps matching TRBD1 or TRBD2 (6 bases each). The germline gives CDR1 SGHAT, CDR2 FQNNGV. This CDR3 spans 17 amino acids. Trimming stripped 1 base from V and 0 bases from J, with 16 bases between. CDR3: CASSLVFGGQFSYEQYF. The CDR3 DNA is TGTGCCAGCAGCTTAGTTTTTGGGGGGCAGTTCTCCTACGAGCAGTACTTC.

This clonotype occurred many times. J is TRBJ2-4 and V is TRBV30, with D uncertain. CDR1 and CDR2 from the germline V gene are GTSNPN and SVGIG (reference sequence). Trimming removed 0 bases from V and 5 bases from J, with 2 bases in between. The CDR3 covers 11 residues. The CDR3 DNA sequence: TGTGCCTGGAGTGTAGAAAACATTCAGTACTTC. This gives the protein CAWSVENIQYF. Filled out from reference TRBV30 and TRBJ2-4, the complete variable domain reads SQTIHQWPATLVQPVGSPLSLECTVEGTSNPNLYWYRQAAGRGLQLLFYSVGIGQISSEVPQNLSASRPQDRQFILSSKKLLLSDSGFYLCAWSVENIQYFGAGTRLSVL.